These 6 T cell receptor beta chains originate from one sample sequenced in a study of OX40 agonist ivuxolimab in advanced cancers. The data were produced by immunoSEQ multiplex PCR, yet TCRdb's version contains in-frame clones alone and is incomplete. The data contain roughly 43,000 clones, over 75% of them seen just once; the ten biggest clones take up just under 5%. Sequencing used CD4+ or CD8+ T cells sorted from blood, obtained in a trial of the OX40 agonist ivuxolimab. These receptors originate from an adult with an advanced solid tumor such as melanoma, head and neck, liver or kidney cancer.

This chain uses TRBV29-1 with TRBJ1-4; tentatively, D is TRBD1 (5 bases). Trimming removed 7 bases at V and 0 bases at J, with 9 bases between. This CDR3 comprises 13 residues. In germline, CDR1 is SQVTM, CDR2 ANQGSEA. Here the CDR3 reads CSAQVATNEKLFF. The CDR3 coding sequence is TGCAGCGCACAGGTAGCAACTAATGAAAAACTGTTTTTT.

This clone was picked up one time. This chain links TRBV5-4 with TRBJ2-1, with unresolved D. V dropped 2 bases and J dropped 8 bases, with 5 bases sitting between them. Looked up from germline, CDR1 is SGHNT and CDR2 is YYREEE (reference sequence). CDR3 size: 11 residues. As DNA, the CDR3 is TGTGCCAGCAGCTTAACCCATGAGCAGTTCTTC. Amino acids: CASSLTHEQFF. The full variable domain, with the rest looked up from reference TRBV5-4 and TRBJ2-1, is ETGVTQSPTHLIKTRGQQVTLRCSSQSGHNTVSWYQQALGQGPQFIFQYYREEENGRGNFPPRFSGLQFPNYSSELNVNALELDDSALYLCASSLTHEQFFGPGTRLTVL.

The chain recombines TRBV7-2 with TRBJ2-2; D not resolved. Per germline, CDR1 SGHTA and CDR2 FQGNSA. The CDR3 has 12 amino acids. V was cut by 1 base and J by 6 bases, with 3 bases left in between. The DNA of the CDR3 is TGTGCCAGCAGCTTAGTCCCCGGGGAGCTGTTTTTT. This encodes CASSLVPGELFF.

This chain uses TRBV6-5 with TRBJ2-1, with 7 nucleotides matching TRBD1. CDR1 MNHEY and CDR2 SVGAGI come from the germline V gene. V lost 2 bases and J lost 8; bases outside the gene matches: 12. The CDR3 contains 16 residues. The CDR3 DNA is TGTGCCAGCAGTTACGCCTTGACAGGGAAAGCATATGAGCAGTTCTTC. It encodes CASSYALTGKAYEQFF.

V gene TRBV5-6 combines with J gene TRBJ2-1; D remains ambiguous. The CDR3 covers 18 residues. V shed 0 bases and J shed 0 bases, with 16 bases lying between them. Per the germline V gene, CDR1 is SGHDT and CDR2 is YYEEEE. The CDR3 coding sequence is TGTGCCAGCAGCTTGGGAAGGGCTGGCGGCAGCTCCTACAATGAGCAGTTCTTC. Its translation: CASSLGRAGGSSYNEQFF.

DNA for the CDR3: TGCGCCAGCAGCTTGGCTTCAGAGGATTCACCCCTCCACTTT. Translation: CASSLASEDSPLHF. The chain links TRBV5-1 to TRBJ1-6; no definite D call. Per germline, CDR1 SGHRS and CDR2 YFSETQ. Between the trimmed V and J ends, which lost 0 bases and 8 bases, there was a span of 9 bases. CDR3 size: 14 residues.